The rows below give T cell receptor beta chains drawn from one sample of a study of control samples from healthy donors and cancer patients. Assay: immunoSEQ multiplex PCR; the TCRdb copy retains only in-frame clones and omits some. The top ten clones hold around 6.9% of a sample with 130,000 or so clones, roughly 90% of them seen once. The sample was PBMCs. These receptors all come from a man aged 45 to 65 with head and neck cancer. The CDR3 runs from the conserved cysteine through the conserved F or W. The D gene is left open where the match is weak. Not every row has a clone size; where given, it reads once, few, many or a size class.

clone_size: -; cdr3_length: 15; v_call: TRBV2; j_call: TRBJ1-3; d_call: -; cdr3_nt: TGTGCCAGCAGTACGTCCTACTATTCTGGAAACACCATATATTTT; cdr3_aa: CASSTSYYSGNTIYF
clone_size: -; cdr3_length: 15; v_call: TRBV11-2; j_call: TRBJ2-2; d_call: -; cdr3_nt: TGTGCCAGCAGCTTAGAGCCAGGGAGCACCGGGGAGCTGTTTTTT; cdr3_aa: CASSLEPGSTGELFF
clone_size: -; cdr3_length: 16; v_call: TRBV9; j_call: TRBJ1-3; d_call: -; cdr3_nt: TGTGCCAGCAGCCCCCGGGACAACGGCTCTGGAAACACCATATATTTT; cdr3_aa: CASSPRDNGSGNTIYF
clone_size: -; cdr3_length: 15; v_call: TRBV28; j_call: TRBJ2-1; d_call: -; cdr3_nt: TGTGCCAGCAGTTCCTCACCCCGGCGGTACAATGAGCAGTTCTTC; cdr3_aa: CASSSSPRRYNEQFF
clone_size: -; cdr3_length: 18; v_call: TRBV7-9; j_call: TRBJ2-4; d_call: TRBD2; cdr3_nt: TGTGCCAGCAGCTTTAAACCCCCAGGGAGGGCCCAGGGAAACATTCAGTACTTC; cdr3_aa: CASSFKPPGRAQGNIQYF
clone_size: -; cdr3_length: 12; v_call: TRBV29-1; j_call: TRBJ2-1; d_call: -; cdr3_nt: TGCAGCGTTGAGAATACTCCCAATGAGCAGTTCTTC; cdr3_aa: CSVENTPNEQFF
clone_size: -; cdr3_length: 16; v_call: TRBV7-2; j_call: TRBJ2-1; d_call: TRBD1; cdr3_nt: TGTGCCAGCAGCTTAGTTTCGGGGACAGCTTACAATGAGCAGTTCTTC; cdr3_aa: CASSLVSGTAYNEQFF
clone_size: -; cdr3_length: 12; v_call: TRBV30; j_call: TRBJ2-7; d_call: -; cdr3_nt: TGTGCCTGGAGTGCCTATGGCTACGAGCAGTACTTC; cdr3_aa: CAWSAYGYEQYF
clone_size: -; cdr3_length: 13; v_call: TRBV7-9; j_call: TRBJ1-2; d_call: -; cdr3_nt: TGTGCCAGCAGCCAGACGCAGGGGAGGGGCTACACCTTC; cdr3_aa: CASSQTQGRGYTF
clone_size: -; cdr3_length: 15; v_call: TRBV5-1; j_call: TRBJ2-2; d_call: TRBD2; cdr3_nt: TGCGCCAGCAGCCCGGACCCGGGGGGGCCCGGGGAGCTGTTTTTT; cdr3_aa: CASSPDPGGPGELFF
clone_size: -; cdr3_length: 12; v_call: TRBV27; j_call: TRBJ2-7; d_call: TRBD1; cdr3_nt: TGTGCCACTTGGGACAGTAGATACGAGCAGTACTTC; cdr3_aa: CATWDSRYEQYF
clone_size: -; cdr3_length: 15; v_call: TRBV18; j_call: TRBJ1-2; d_call: -; cdr3_nt: TGTGCCAGCTCAGACCTGACAGCGACTAACTATGGCTACACCTTC; cdr3_aa: CASSDLTATNYGYTF
clone_size: -; cdr3_length: 16; v_call: TRBV6-5; j_call: TRBJ2-1; d_call: TRBD1; cdr3_nt: TGTGCCAGCAGTTACTCGAGACAGGGGGCCTACAATGAGCAGTTCTTC; cdr3_aa: CASSYSRQGAYNEQFF
clone_size: -; cdr3_length: 15; v_call: TRBV10-3; j_call: TRBJ2-3; d_call: TRBD2; cdr3_nt: TGTGCCATCAGGAACCTAGCGGGGACCACAGATACGCAGTATTTT; cdr3_aa: CAIRNLAGTTDTQYF
clone_size: -; cdr3_length: 13; v_call: TRBV29-1; j_call: TRBJ2-7; d_call: -; cdr3_nt: TGCAGCGTTGAAACAGGAGACTCCTACGAGCAGTACTTC; cdr3_aa: CSVETGDSYEQYF
clone_size: -; cdr3_length: 15; v_call: TRBV27; j_call: TRBJ2-7; d_call: -; cdr3_nt: TGTGCCAGCAGACCCGGAGGGGTCCCGGGCTACGAGCAGTACTTC; cdr3_aa: CASRPGGVPGYEQYF
clone_size: -; cdr3_length: 16; v_call: TRBV7-8; j_call: TRBJ2-7; d_call: TRBD1; cdr3_nt: TGTGCCAGCAGAACGTTCTCCGGGACAGGGGGCTACGAGCAGTACTTC; cdr3_aa: CASRTFSGTGGYEQYF
clone_size: -; cdr3_length: 17; v_call: TRBV5-1; j_call: TRBJ2-1; d_call: TRBD2; cdr3_nt: TGCGCCAGCAGCCCGGGGACTAGCGGGATGTTCGGCAATGAGCAGTTCTTC; cdr3_aa: CASSPGTSGMFGNEQFF
clone_size: -; cdr3_length: 15; v_call: TRBV7-9; j_call: TRBJ1-2; d_call: -; cdr3_nt: TGTGCCAGCAGCCCACCTGGCAGGCTGGACTATGGCTACACCTTC; cdr3_aa: CASSPPGRLDYGYTF
clone_size: once; cdr3_length: 11; v_call: TRBV20-1; j_call: TRBJ2-5; d_call: -; cdr3_nt: TGCAGTGGCTTTCGGGCAGAGACCCAGTACTTC; cdr3_aa: CSGFRAETQYF
clone_size: -; cdr3_length: 12; v_call: TRBV2; j_call: TRBJ2-5; d_call: -; cdr3_nt: TGTGCCAGCAGCTATCAGAAAGAGACCCAGTACTTC; cdr3_aa: CASSYQKETQYF
clone_size: -; cdr3_length: 14; v_call: TRBV19; j_call: TRBJ2-7; d_call: -; cdr3_nt: TGTGCCAGTAGTACGACAGCGTTGATTGACGAGCAGTACTTC; cdr3_aa: CASSTTALIDEQYF
clone_size: -; cdr3_length: 15; v_call: TRBV10-3; j_call: TRBJ2-2; d_call: TRBD1; cdr3_nt: TGTGCCACCAAAAATCAGGGGGCGTGGACCGGGGAGCTGTTTTTT; cdr3_aa: CATKNQGAWTGELFF
clone_size: -; cdr3_length: 15; v_call: TRBV27; j_call: TRBJ2-7; d_call: TRBD1; cdr3_nt: TGTGCCAGCACCATTAGGGGGGACAGGGAATACGAGCAGTACTTC; cdr3_aa: CASTIRGDREYEQYF
clone_size: -; cdr3_length: 13; v_call: TRBV11-2; j_call: TRBJ1-5; d_call: -; cdr3_nt: TGTGCCAGCAGCTTAGGTTTCAATCAGCCCCAGCATTTT; cdr3_aa: CASSLGFNQPQHF
clone_size: -; cdr3_length: 18; v_call: TRBV6-2/TRBV6-3; j_call: TRBJ2-5; d_call: -; cdr3_nt: TGTGCCAGCAGCCACACAGGGCGTATTGGCTCAAACCAAGAGACCCAGTACTTC; cdr3_aa: CASSHTGRIGSNQETQYF
clone_size: -; cdr3_length: 12; v_call: TRBV18; j_call: TRBJ2-2; d_call: -; cdr3_nt: TGTGCCAGCTCACCACGGGGCGGGGAGCTGTTTTTT; cdr3_aa: CASSPRGGELFF
clone_size: -; cdr3_length: 15; v_call: TRBV5-6; j_call: TRBJ1-1; d_call: -; cdr3_nt: TGTGCCAGCAGCTTGGTTGGGCAGCTTGCCACTGAAGCTTTCTTT; cdr3_aa: CASSLVGQLATEAFF
clone_size: -; cdr3_length: 13; v_call: TRBV5-1; j_call: TRBJ1-1; d_call: -; cdr3_nt: TGCGCCAGCAGCCCTAGGGGGAACACTGAAGCTTTCTTT; cdr3_aa: CASSPRGNTEAFF
clone_size: -; cdr3_length: 11; v_call: TRBV28; j_call: TRBJ1-5; d_call: -; cdr3_nt: TGTGCCAGCCGAGGGGTGGTGGCCCAGCATTTT; cdr3_aa: CASRGVVAQHF
clone_size: -; cdr3_length: 18; v_call: TRBV7-2; j_call: TRBJ1-1; d_call: TRBD1; cdr3_nt: TGTGCCAGCAGCTTAGCCCTCGGGGACAGGGGGCGCGACACTGAAGCTTTCTTT; cdr3_aa: CASSLALGDRGRDTEAFF
clone_size: few; cdr3_length: 14; v_call: TRBV2; j_call: TRBJ1-4; d_call: -; cdr3_nt: TGTGCCAGCAGTGAAGGCAGGGTGGGGGAAAAACTGTTTTTT; cdr3_aa: CASSEGRVGEKLFF
clone_size: -; cdr3_length: 15; v_call: TRBV19; j_call: TRBJ2-7; d_call: TRBD1; cdr3_nt: TGTGCCAGTAGTAACTCCGGACAGGGCTACCACGAGCAGTACTTC; cdr3_aa: CASSNSGQGYHEQYF
clone_size: -; cdr3_length: 13; v_call: TRBV10-1; j_call: TRBJ1-2; d_call: TRBD1; cdr3_nt: TGCGCCAGCAGTTGGGACAGGCTGGATGGCTACACCTTC; cdr3_aa: CASSWDRLDGYTF
clone_size: -; cdr3_length: 14; v_call: TRBV10-2; j_call: TRBJ2-1; d_call: -; cdr3_nt: TGCGCCAGCAGTGACCAGAGCTCCTACAATGAGCAGTTCTTC; cdr3_aa: CASSDQSSYNEQFF
clone_size: -; cdr3_length: 11; v_call: TRBV7-9; j_call: TRBJ2-3; d_call: -; cdr3_nt: TGTGCCAGCAGCGGTGGAGATACGCAGTATTTT; cdr3_aa: CASSGGDTQYF
clone_size: -; cdr3_length: 13; v_call: TRBV6-2/TRBV6-3; j_call: TRBJ2-3; d_call: -; cdr3_nt: TGTGCCAGCAGTTACGCCCAGGGAGATACGCAGTATTTT; cdr3_aa: CASSYAQGDTQYF
clone_size: -; cdr3_length: 15; v_call: TRBV19; j_call: TRBJ1-2; d_call: TRBD1; cdr3_nt: TGTGCCAGTAGTACGGGGACAGCAGATTTCTATGGCTACACCTTC; cdr3_aa: CASSTGTADFYGYTF
clone_size: -; cdr3_length: 16; v_call: TRBV10-3; j_call: TRBJ1-2; d_call: -; cdr3_nt: TGTGCCATCAGTGAGGCAGGGGACATGAGTAACTATGGCTACACCTTC; cdr3_aa: CAISEAGDMSNYGYTF
clone_size: -; cdr3_length: 16; v_call: TRBV11-2; j_call: TRBJ2-5; d_call: TRBD2; cdr3_nt: TGTGCCAGCAGCTTACGGCGCGGGACTAACCAAGAGACCCAGTACTTC; cdr3_aa: CASSLRRGTNQETQYF
clone_size: -; cdr3_length: 15; v_call: TRBV30; j_call: TRBJ2-1; d_call: TRBD1; cdr3_nt: TGTGCCTGGATCCCGACAGGGCCGTTTTACAATGAGCAGTTCTTC; cdr3_aa: CAWIPTGPFYNEQFF
clone_size: -; cdr3_length: 14; v_call: TRBV5-1; j_call: TRBJ1-1; d_call: -; cdr3_nt: TGCGCCAGCAGCTCCAACAGGGCGGACACTGAAGCTTTCTTT; cdr3_aa: CASSSNRADTEAFF
clone_size: -; cdr3_length: 17; v_call: TRBV7-9; j_call: TRBJ2-2; d_call: -; cdr3_nt: TGTGCCAGCAGCTTAGAGGGAACCTCTAAGAACACCGGGGAGCTGTTTTTT; cdr3_aa: CASSLEGTSKNTGELFF
clone_size: few; cdr3_length: 18; v_call: TRBV3-1/TRBV3-2; j_call: TRBJ2-7; d_call: TRBD2; cdr3_nt: TGTGCCAGCAGCCAACGGGGGACTAGCGGGGTTTCGACCTACGAGCAGTACTTC; cdr3_aa: CASSQRGTSGVSTYEQYF
clone_size: -; cdr3_length: 16; v_call: TRBV5-1; j_call: TRBJ1-5; d_call: TRBD1; cdr3_nt: TGCGCCAGCTTCCCGACAGGGTACTATAGCAATCAGCCCCAGCATTTT; cdr3_aa: CASFPTGYYSNQPQHF
clone_size: -; cdr3_length: 14; v_call: TRBV9; j_call: TRBJ2-5; d_call: -; cdr3_nt: TGTGCCAGCAGCGTAGTAGCCCGCGGAGAGACCCAGTACTTC; cdr3_aa: CASSVVARGETQYF
clone_size: -; cdr3_length: 14; v_call: TRBV5-1; j_call: TRBJ1-1; d_call: TRBD1; cdr3_nt: TGCGCCAGCACCCGGACAGGCGAGAACACTGAAGCTTTCTTT; cdr3_aa: CASTRTGENTEAFF